The 29 T cell receptor beta chains listed next were all sequenced from one sample in a study of graft-versus-host responses after intestinal transplantation. These TCRs' antigens remain unknown. Measured with immunoSEQ multiplex PCR; TCRdb has only the in-frame clones, and not every one. The data show about 130,000 clones, about nine tenths seen once. The specimen was unstimulated CD4+ T cells sorted from spleen or lymph node cells, collected before intestinal transplant. The receptors shown here come from a human donor who received an intestinal transplant.

In this sample, this clone turned up once. The CDR3 sequence: CASSYRGGETQYF. For the CDR3, the DNA is TGTGCCAGCAGCTATCGAGGGGGAGAGACCCAGTACTTC. The chain joins TRBV14 to TRBJ2-5, with a possible D match to TRBD1 (6 bases). The CDR3 loop spans 13 amino acids. Between the trimmed V and J ends, which lost 5 bases and 4 bases, there was a span of 11 bases. Per germline, CDR1 SGHDN and CDR2 FVKESK.

This chain uses TRBV30 with TRBJ1-1; perhaps TRBD1 as D (5 bases). With 2 bases removed from V and 1 base from J, the gap between germline ends came to 8 bases. The CDR3 sequence is 13 residues long. Germline-derived CDR1 and CDR2 are GTSNPN and SVGIG (reference sequence). This CDR3 reads CAWSTGANTEAFF. CDR3 DNA: TGTGCCTGGAGTACCGGGGCGAACACTGAAGCTTTCTTT.

Here the CDR3 reads CASSVYRETQYF. The CDR3 DNA follows: TGTGCCAGCAGTGTATATAGAGAGACCCAGTACTTC. The chain has TRBV28 and TRBJ2-5; D is uncertain. Trimming stripped 5 bases from V and 4 bases from J, with 8 bases between. The V gene's germline CDR1 is MDHEN and CDR2 SYDVKM. The CDR3 runs to 12 residues.

V gene TRBV5-1 combines with J gene TRBJ2-7; 7 bases match TRBD2. V lost 4 bases, J lost 4 bases, and 11 bases stayed unmatched. The CDR3 is 15 amino acids. The germline V gene has CDR1 SGHRS and CDR2 YFSETQ. The CDR3 reads CASSSGARVFYEQYF. CDR3 nucleotide sequence: TGCGCCAGCAGCAGCGGGGCTAGGGTATTTTACGAGCAGTACTTC.

This clone was seen just once. The gene calls are TRBV30 and TRBJ2-7, with 11 bases fitting TRBD1. V gave up 5 bases and J gave up 2 bases; unmatched junction bases: 17. This CDR3 spans 18 amino acids. Germline CDR1 GTSNPN, CDR2 SVGIG (reference sequence). CDR3 sequence: CAWEQPARTGGITYEQYF. CDR3 bases: TGTGCCTGGGAACAACCTGCCAGGACAGGGGGCATCACCTACGAGCAGTACTTC.

The chain is built from TRBV25-1 and TRBJ1-5; no firm D call. Germline-derived CDR1 and CDR2 are MGHDK and SYGVNS. The length of the CDR3 is 14 residues. Trimming removed 1 base at V and 5 bases at J, with 9 bases between. In DNA form, the CDR3 reads TGTGCCAGCAGTGAATGGGAGTCATATCAGCCCCAGCATTTT. Protein sequence: CASSEWESYQPQHF. The whole variable domain, remainder taken from reference TRBV25-1 and TRBJ1-5, is EADIYQTPRYLVIGTGKKITLECSQTMGHDKMYWYQQDPGMELHLIHYSYGVNSTEKGDLSSESTVSRIRTEHFPLTLESARPSHTSQYLCASSEWESYQPQHFGDGTRLSIL.

The DNA of the CDR3 is TGTGCCATCAGTGACTGGGATCAGCCCCAGCATTTT. Its protein product is CAISDWDQPQHF. The chain joins TRBV10-3 to TRBJ1-5, with D hard to call. Trimming left V 3 bases short and J 5 bases short, with 5 bases between. Germline CDR1 is ENHRY and CDR2 is SYGVKD. This CDR3 contains 12 residues.

The chain couples TRBV9 to TRBJ1-3; possible D gene TRBD1, 5 bases. The CDR3 contains 14 residues. Germline assignment: CDR1 SGDLS and CDR2 YYNGEE. V gave up 3 bases and J gave up 2 bases, with 9 bases separating them. The CDR3 loop reads CASSAGTAGNTIYF. The CDR3 DNA follows: TGTGCCAGCAGCGCCGGGACGGCTGGAAACACCATATATTTT. Looking up the rest from reference TRBV9 and TRBJ1-3 gives the full variable domain: DSGVTQTPKHLITATGQRVTLRCSPRSGDLSVYWYQQSLDQGLQFLIQYYNGEERAKGNILERFSAQQFPDLHSELNLSSLELGDSALYFCASSAGTAGNTIYFGEGSWLTVV.

J is TRBJ2-7 and V is TRBV7-9; no clear D. The V gene's germline CDR1 is SEHNR and CDR2 FQNEAQ (reference sequence). The CDR3 has 13 residues. V lost 5 bases and J 2 bases, leaving 10 bases between the germline ends. The CDR3 region is CASSPLEAYEQYF. The DNA of the CDR3 is TGTGCCAGCAGCCCCCTCGAGGCCTACGAGCAGTACTTC.

The J gene is TRBJ2-5, the V gene TRBV30, with D perhaps matching TRBD2 (6 bases). The end of the DNA fits TRBJ2-7 better, so the J call may be wrong. There are 12 residues in the CDR3. Germline values: CDR1 GTSNPN, CDR2 SVGIG (reference sequence). CDR3 DNA sequence: TGTGCCGCCGGGGGTCCCTCCTACGAGCAGTACTTC. Amino acid sequence: CAAGGPSYEQYF.

The gene calls are TRBV9 and TRBJ2-7; no clear D. V shed 0 bases and J shed 3 bases, with 7 bases lying between them. Germline values: CDR1 SGDLS, CDR2 YYNGEE. The CDR3 is 13 residues long. CDR3 DNA: TGTGCCAGCAGCGTAGGAGAACACTACGAGCAGTACTTC. Translated: CASSVGEHYEQYF.

The genes are TRBV6-1 and TRBJ1-2, with D unclear. The germline V and J ends were trimmed by 3 bases and 5 bases, with 10 bases remaining between them. The CDR3 runs 13 residues. Germline V gives CDR1 MNHNS, CDR2 SASEGT. The CDR3 protein is CASSDSGVYGYTF. CDR3 nucleotides: TGTGCCAGCAGTGACTCCGGGGTTTATGGCTACACCTTC.

The chain couples TRBV6-1 to TRBJ2-7; D not certain. This CDR3 is 11 amino acids long. The germline CDR1 and CDR2 sequences are MNHNS and SASEGT. Trimming left V 7 bases short and J 3 bases short, with 7 bases between. The CDR3 region has the DNA TGTGCCAGCACTTCAAACTACGAGCAGTACTTC. It yields the protein CASTSNYEQYF.

The rearrangement joins TRBV11-1 to TRBJ2-3, with a weak D call TRBD2 (6 bases). CDR3 length: 16 residues. CDR1 is SGHAT and CDR2 is FQDESV in the germline V gene (reference sequence). Trimming removed 5 bases at V and 1 base at J, with 16 bases between. CDR3 nucleotides: TGTGCCAGCAGCCCGGACTACCCGAGAGGCACAGATACGCAGTATTTT. Translating it yields CASSPDYPRGTDTQYF.

This rearrangement joins TRBV5-4 to TRBJ2-7; a weak D match, TRBD1 (6 bases). The CDR3 spans 14 residues. Trimming shortened V by 1 base and J by 5 bases, and 13 bases separated the two germline ends. CDR1 is SGHNT and CDR2 is YYREEE in the germline V gene (reference sequence). The CDR3 DNA reads as TGTGCCAGCAGCTTGAGGCAGGGGATCCACGAGCAGTACTTC. Protein sequence: CASSLRQGIHEQYF. Combining the CDR3 with reference TRBV5-4 and TRBJ2-7 gives the whole variable domain ETGVTQSPTHLIKTRGQQVTLRCSSQSGHNTVSWYQQALGQGPQFIFQYYREEENGRGNFPPRFSGLQFPNYSSELNVNALELDDSALYLCASSLRQGIHEQYFGPGTRLTVT.

The chain recombines TRBV28 with TRBJ2-1, with D perhaps given as TRBD1 or TRBD2 (6 bases each). V dropped 5 bases and J dropped 5 bases, with 16 bases sitting between them. Germline values: CDR1 MDHEN, CDR2 SYDVKM. The CDR3 is 15 residues long. The CDR3 coding sequence is TGTGCCAGCAGTCCCGGGACTCCAGGGGACAATGAGCAGTTCTTC. Residues: CASSPGTPGDNEQFF.

This sequence joins TRBV6-5 and TRBJ2-7; D is unclear. The CDR3 runs to 13 residues. V lost 0 bases and J lost 6, with 9 bases in between. Germline CDR1 reads MNHEY; CDR2 reads SVGAGI. The CDR3 is CASSYSRITEQYF. As DNA, the CDR3 is TGTGCCAGCAGTTACTCGAGGATTACCGAGCAGTACTTC.

This clone has a single count. The rearrangement uses TRBV19 and TRBJ2-5, with 8 positions matching TRBD2. Matching the DNA end better, TRBJ2-7 makes the J call doubtful. There are 18 residues in the CDR3. Germline V gene data show CDR1 as LNHDA and CDR2 as SQIVND (reference sequence). The CDR3 nucleotides are TGTGCCAGTAGTACGGACAGCCTAGCGGGCGGCCCCTGGTACGAGCAGTACTTC. Translating it yields CASSTDSLAGGPWYEQYF.

This clone was detected only a few times. The genes are TRBV18 and TRBJ2-1, with TRBD2 matching over 12 bases. The CDR3 has 16 amino acids. CDR1 is KGHSH, CDR2 LQKENI, per germline. The V gene end was trimmed by 5 bases and the J gene end by 3 bases; junction bases not matched to a gene: 5. CDR3 bases: TGTGCCAGCTCAGACGGACTAGCGGGAATCTACAATGAGCAGTTCTTC. Protein product: CASSDGLAGIYNEQFF.

The CDR3 DNA sequence: TGTGCCAGCAGCGTAGATTCGACTGACACTGAAGCTTTCTTT. This sequence encodes CASSVDSTDTEAFF. The rearrangement links TRBV9 to TRBJ1-1; D uncertain. Per the germline V gene, CDR1 is SGDLS and CDR2 is YYNGEE. This CDR3 is built from 14 residues. Trimming pared 0 bases from V and 3 bases from J, leaving 9 bases between.

The gene calls are TRBV15 and TRBJ2-1, with TRBD2 matching 7 bases. The germline V gene encodes CDR1 LNHNV and CDR2 YYDKDF (reference sequence). J gave up 4 bases and V 4 bases, and 10 bases lay outside the gene matches. The CDR3 is 16 amino acids. The CDR3 loop is CATSKRGSPGYNEQFF. CDR3 in DNA: TGTGCCACCAGCAAACGCGGGAGTCCGGGTTACAATGAGCAGTTCTTC.

The CDR3 here is CASSPRQGNTGELFF. In nucleotides, the CDR3 is TGTGCCAGCAGCCCGCGACAGGGAAACACCGGGGAGCTGTTTTTT. V is TRBV11-3 and J is TRBJ2-2; 7 bases agree with TRBD1. CDR3 size: 15 residues. Germline assignment: CDR1 SGHNT and CDR2 YENEEA. The junction had 5 bases not matched to a gene; V was cut back by 5 bases and J by 2 bases.

The V call is TRBV18, the J call TRBJ1-2; no firm D call. CDR3 size: 14 residues. CDR1 and CDR2 (germline): KGHSH, LQKENI. V was clipped by 2 bases and J by 1 base, with 8 bases between them. The CDR3 nucleotides read TGTGCCAGCTCACCATCCCAGAATAACTATGGCTACACCTTC. Translated, it gives CASSPSQNNYGYTF.

This chain connects TRBV10-3 to TRBJ2-3; the match to TRBD2 covers 12 bases. The CDR3 is 16 residues long. Trimming at V came to 5 bases and at J to 2 bases, leaving 5 bases not matched to a gene. Germline V gives CDR1 ENHRY, CDR2 SYGVKD. The CDR3 coding sequence is TGTGCCATCAGTTCCGGGACTAGCGGGTTCACAGATACGCAGTATTTT. This translates into CAISSGTSGFTDTQYF.

This clone came up a few times. This sequence joins TRBV19 and TRBJ2-3; the D is unclear. The V gene's germline CDR1 is LNHDA and CDR2 SQIVND (reference sequence). This CDR3 is 11 amino acids long. V was pared by 1 base and J by 6 bases, with 2 bases between. The CDR3 spells CASSIGDTQYF. The CDR3 bases are TGTGCCAGTAGTATAGGGGATACGCAGTATTTT.

The chain joins TRBV30 to TRBJ1-1; D call uncertain. The CDR3 length is 15 residues. CDR1 is GTSNPN and CDR2 is SVGIG in the germline V gene (reference sequence). Between the trimmed V and J ends, which lost 0 bases and 1 base, there was a span of 12 bases. CDR3 DNA sequence: TGTGCCTGGAGTGTAGGTAGCGAGGGGAACACTGAAGCTTTCTTT. Translated, it gives CAWSVGSEGNTEAFF.

In regard to this clone: The sample carries other DNA sequences with the same CDR3. The chain employs TRBV11-2 and TRBJ2-1; D perhaps matches TRBD2 (6 bases). Germline V CDR1 and CDR2: SGHAT, FQNNGV. V was shortened by 3 bases and J by 0 bases, with 6 bases between the two germline ends. CDR3 length equals 14 residues. CDR3 bases: TGTGCCAGCAGCTTCGGGAGCTCCTACAATGAGCAGTTCTTC. Translated, it gives CASSFGSSYNEQFF.

The J gene is TRBJ2-7, the V gene TRBV10-1; tentative D call: TRBD1 (5 bases). This CDR3 comprises 13 residues. With 8 bases removed from V and 0 bases from J, the gap between germline ends came to 11 bases. Germline-derived CDR1 and CDR2 are WNHNN and SYGVQD (reference sequence). This CDR3 reads CASAPTGSYEQYF. The DNA of the CDR3 is TGCGCCAGCGCCCCTACAGGCTCCTACGAGCAGTACTTC.

The rearrangement uses TRBV9 and TRBJ2-1; tentatively, D is TRBD2 (5 bases). Germline values: CDR1 SGDLS, CDR2 YYNGEE. V was shortened by 6 bases and J by 6 bases, with 16 bases between the two germline ends. The CDR3 runs to 14 residues. The CDR3 region is CASTIGGQPNEQFF. The CDR3 bases are TGTGCCAGCACCATAGGAGGTCAACCCAATGAGCAGTTCTTC.